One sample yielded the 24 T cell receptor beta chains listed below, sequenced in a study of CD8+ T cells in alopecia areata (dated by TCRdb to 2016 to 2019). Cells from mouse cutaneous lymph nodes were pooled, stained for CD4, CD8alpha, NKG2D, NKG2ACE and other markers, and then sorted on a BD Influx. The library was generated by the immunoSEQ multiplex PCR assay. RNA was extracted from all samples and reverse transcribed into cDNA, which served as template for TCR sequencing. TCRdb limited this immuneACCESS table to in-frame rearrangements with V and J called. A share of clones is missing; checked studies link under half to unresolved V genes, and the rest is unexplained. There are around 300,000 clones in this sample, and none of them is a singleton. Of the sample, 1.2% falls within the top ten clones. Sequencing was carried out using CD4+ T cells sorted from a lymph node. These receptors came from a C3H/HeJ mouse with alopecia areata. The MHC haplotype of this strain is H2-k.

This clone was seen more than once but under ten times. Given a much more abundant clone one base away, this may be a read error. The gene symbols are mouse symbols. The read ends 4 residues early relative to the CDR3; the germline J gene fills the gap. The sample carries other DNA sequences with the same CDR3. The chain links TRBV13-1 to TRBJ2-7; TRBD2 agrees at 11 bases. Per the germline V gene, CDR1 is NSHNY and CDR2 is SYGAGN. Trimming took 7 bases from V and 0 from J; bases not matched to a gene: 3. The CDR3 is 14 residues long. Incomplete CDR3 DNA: TGTGCCAGCCGGGACTGGGGGAGCTCCTAT. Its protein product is CASRDWGSSY. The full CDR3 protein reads CASRDWGSSYEQYF.

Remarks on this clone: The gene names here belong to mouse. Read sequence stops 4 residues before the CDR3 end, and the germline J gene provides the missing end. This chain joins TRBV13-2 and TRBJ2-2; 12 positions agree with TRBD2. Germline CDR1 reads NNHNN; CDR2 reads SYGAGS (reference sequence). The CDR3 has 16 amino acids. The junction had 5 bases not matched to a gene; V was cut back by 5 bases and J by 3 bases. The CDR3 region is CASGETGGADTGQLYF. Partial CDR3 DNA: TGTGCCAGCGGGGAGACTGGGGGGGCGGACACCGGG.

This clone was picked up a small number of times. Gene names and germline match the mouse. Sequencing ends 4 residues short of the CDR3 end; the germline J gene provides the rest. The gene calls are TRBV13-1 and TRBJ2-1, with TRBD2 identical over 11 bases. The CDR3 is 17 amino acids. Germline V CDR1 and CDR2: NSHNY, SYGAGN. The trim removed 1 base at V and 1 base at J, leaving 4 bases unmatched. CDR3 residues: CASSDSTGGVNYAEQFF. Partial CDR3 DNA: TGTGCCAGCAGTGATTCGACTGGGGGGGTGAACTATGCT.

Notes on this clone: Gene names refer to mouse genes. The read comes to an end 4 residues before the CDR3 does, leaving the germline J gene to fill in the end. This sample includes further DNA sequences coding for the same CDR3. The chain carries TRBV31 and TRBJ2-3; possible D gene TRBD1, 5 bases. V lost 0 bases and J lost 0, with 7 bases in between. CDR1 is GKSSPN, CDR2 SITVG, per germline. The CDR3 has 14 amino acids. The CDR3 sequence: CAWSLRGSAETLYF. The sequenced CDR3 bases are TGTGCCTGGAGTCTTAGGGGTAGTGCAGAA.

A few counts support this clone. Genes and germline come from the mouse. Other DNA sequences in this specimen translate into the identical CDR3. This CDR3 is CASSPGTGGYEQYF. The CDR3 bases that were read are TGTGCCAGCAGCCCCGGGACTGGGGGGTAT. The chain joins TRBV14 to TRBJ2-7; 12 bases align to TRBD2. The read gets to within 4 residues of the CDR3 end, and the germline J gene fills in the rest. The CDR3 runs 14 residues. In germline, CDR1 is SGHDT, CDR2 FRDEAV.

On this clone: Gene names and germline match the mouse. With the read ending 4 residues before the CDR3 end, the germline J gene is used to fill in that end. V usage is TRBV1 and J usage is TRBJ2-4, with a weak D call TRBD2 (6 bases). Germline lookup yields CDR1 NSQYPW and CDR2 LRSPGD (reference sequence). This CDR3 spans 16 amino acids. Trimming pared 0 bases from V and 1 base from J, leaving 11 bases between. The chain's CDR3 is CTCSADGGGGQNTLYF. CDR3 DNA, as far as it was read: TGCACCTGCAGTGCAGATGGGGGAGGAGGTCAAAAC.

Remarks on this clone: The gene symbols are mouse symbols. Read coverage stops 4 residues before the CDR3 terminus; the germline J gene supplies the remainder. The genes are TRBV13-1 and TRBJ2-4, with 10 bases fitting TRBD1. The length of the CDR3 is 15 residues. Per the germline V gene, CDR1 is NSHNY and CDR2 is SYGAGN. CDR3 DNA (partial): TGTGCCAGCAGTGCTACCGGGACAGGGGAAAAC. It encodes CASSATGTGEN. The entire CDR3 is CASSATGTGENTLYF.

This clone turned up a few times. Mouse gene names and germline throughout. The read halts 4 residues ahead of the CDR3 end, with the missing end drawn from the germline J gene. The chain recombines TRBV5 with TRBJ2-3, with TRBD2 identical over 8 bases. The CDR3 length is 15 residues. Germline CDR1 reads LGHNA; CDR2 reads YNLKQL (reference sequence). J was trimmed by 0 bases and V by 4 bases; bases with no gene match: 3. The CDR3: CASSLGTGSAETLYF. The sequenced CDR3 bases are TGTGCCAGCAGCCTCGGGACTGGTAGTGCAGAA.

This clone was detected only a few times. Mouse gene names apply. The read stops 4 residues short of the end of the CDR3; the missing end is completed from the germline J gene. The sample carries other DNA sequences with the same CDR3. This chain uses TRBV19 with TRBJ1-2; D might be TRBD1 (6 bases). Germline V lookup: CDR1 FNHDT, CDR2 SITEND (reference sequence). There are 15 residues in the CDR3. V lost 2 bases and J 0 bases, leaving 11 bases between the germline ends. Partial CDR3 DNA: TGTGCCAGCAGTATCGGGGGGGCTCCAAACTCC. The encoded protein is CASSIGGAPNS. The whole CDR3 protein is CASSIGGAPNSDYTF.

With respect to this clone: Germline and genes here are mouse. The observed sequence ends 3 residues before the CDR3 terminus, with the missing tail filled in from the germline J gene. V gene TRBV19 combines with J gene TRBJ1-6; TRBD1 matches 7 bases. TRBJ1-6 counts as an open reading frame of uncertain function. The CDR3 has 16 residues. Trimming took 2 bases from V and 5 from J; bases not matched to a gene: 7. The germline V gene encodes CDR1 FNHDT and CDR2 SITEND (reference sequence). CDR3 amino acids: CASSMGRQGDNSPLYF. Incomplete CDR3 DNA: TGTGCCAGCAGTATGGGAAGGCAGGGGGATAATTCGCCC.

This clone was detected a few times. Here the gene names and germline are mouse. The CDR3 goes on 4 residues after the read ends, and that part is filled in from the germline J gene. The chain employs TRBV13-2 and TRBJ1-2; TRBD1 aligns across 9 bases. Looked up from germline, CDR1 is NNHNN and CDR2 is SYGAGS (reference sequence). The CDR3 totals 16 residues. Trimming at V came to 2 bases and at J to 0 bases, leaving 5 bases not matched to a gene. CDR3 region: CASGDPRQGANSDYTF. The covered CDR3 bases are TGTGCCAGCGGTGACCCCAGACAGGGGGCAAACTCC.

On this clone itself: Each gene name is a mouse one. The sequenced part of the CDR3 DNA is TGTGCCAGCAGTACACTGGGGCAGGCT. It translates to CASSTLGQA. The CDR3 as a whole reads CASSTLGQAEQFF. The rearrangement joins TRBV19 to TRBJ2-1; 7 bases are a match to TRBD2. The CDR3 end falls 4 residues outside the read, so it is completed with the germline J gene. Germline CDR1 is FNHDT and CDR2 is SITEND (reference sequence). This CDR3 has 13 residues.

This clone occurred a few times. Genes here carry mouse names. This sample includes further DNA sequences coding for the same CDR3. The CDR3 bases that were read are TGTGCCAGCAGTGATCTTGGGGGGTCAAACACCGGG. The encoded protein is CASSDLGGSNTG. The whole CDR3 protein reads CASSDLGGSNTGQLYF. The rearrangement uses TRBV13-1 and TRBJ2-2; 7 positions match TRBD2. The CDR3 end falls 4 residues outside the read, so it is completed with the germline J gene. The CDR3 loop spans 16 amino acids. Looked up from germline, CDR1 is NSHNY and CDR2 is SYGAGN. Trimming removed 1 base from V and 0 bases from J; junction bases left unmatched: 3.

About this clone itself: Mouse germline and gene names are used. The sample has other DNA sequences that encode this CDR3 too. The chain's CDR3 is CASRRQTNTGQLYF. CDR3 DNA, as far as it was read: TGTGCCAGCAGGAGACAGACAAACACCGGG. The genes are TRBV13-3 and TRBJ2-2; D is possibly TRBD1 (5 bases). The read is 4 residues too short to cover the CDR3 end, so that end is filled in from the germline J gene. Germline values: CDR1 NNHDY, CDR2 SYVADS. This CDR3 contains 14 residues. Trimming shortened V by 5 bases and J by 0 bases, and 8 bases separated the two germline ends.

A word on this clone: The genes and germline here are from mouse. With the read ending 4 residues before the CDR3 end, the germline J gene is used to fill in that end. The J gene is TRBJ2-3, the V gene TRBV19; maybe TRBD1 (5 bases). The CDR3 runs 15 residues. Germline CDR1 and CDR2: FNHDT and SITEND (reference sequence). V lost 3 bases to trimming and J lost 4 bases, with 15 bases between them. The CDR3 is CASSTKTGSSETLYF. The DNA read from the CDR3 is TGTGCCAGCAGTACCAAAACAGGATCATCAGAA.

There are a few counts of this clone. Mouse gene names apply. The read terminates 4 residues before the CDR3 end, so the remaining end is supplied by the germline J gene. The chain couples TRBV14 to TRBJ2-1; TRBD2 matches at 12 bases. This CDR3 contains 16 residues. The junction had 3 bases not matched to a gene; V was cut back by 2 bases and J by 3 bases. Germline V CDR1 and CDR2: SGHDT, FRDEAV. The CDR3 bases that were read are TGTGCCAGCAGTTTGGGGACTGGGGGGCTCTATGCT. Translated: CASSLGTGGLYA. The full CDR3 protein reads CASSLGTGGLYAEQFF.

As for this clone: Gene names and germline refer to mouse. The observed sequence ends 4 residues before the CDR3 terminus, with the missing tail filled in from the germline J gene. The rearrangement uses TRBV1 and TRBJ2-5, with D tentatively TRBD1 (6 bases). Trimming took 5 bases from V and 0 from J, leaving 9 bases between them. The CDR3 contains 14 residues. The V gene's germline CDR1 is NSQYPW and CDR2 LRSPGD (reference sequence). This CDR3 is CTCSHRVNQDTQYF. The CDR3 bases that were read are TGCACCTGCAGTCACAGGGTTAACCAAGAC.

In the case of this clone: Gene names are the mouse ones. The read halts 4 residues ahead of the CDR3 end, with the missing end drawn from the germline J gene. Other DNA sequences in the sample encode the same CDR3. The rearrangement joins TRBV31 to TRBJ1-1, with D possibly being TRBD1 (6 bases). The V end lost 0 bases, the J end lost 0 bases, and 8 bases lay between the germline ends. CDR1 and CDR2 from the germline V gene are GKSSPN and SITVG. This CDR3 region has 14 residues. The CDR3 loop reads CAWSLTGSNTEVFF. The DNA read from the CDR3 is TGTGCCTGGAGTCTAACAGGGTCAAACACA.

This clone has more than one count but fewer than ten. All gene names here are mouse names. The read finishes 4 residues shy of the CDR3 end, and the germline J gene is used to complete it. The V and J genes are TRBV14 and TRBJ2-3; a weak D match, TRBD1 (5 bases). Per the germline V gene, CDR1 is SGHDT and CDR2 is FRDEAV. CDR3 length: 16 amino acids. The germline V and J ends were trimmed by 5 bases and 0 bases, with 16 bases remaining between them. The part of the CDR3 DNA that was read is TGTGCCAGCAGCTCGTGGCAGGGCACTAGTGCAGAA. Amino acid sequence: CASSSWQGTSAE. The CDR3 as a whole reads CASSSWQGTSAETLYF. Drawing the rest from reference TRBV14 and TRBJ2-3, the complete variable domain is EAGVTQSPRYAVLQEGQAVSFWCDPISGHDTLYWYQQPRDQGPQLLVYFRDEAVIDNSQLPSDRFSAVRPKGTNSTLKIQSAKQGDTATYLCASSSWQGTSAETLYFGSGTRLTVL.

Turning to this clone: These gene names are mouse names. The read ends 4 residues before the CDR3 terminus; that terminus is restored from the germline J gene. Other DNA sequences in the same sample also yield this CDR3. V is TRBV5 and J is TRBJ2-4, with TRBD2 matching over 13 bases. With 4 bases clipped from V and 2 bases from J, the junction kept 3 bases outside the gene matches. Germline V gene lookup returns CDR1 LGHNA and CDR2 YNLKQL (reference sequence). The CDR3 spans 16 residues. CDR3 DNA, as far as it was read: TGTGCCAGCAGCCCGGGACTGGGGGGGTCTCAAAAC. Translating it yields CASSPGLGGSQN. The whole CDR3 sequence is CASSPGLGGSQNTLYF.

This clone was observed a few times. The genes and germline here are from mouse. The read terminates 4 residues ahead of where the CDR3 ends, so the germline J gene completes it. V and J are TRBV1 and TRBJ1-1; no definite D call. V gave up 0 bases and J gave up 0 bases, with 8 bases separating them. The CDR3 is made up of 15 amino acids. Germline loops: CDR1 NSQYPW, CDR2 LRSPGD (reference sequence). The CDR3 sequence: CTCSADPSANTEVFF. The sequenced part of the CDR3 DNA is TGCACCTGCAGTGCAGATCCCAGTGCAAACACA.

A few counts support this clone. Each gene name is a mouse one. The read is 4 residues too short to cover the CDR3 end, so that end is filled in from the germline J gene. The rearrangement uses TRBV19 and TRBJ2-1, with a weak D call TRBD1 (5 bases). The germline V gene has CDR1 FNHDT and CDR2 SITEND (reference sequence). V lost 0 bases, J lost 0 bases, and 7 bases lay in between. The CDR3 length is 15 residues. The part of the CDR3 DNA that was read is TGTGCCAGCAGTATAGTTCAGGGTAACTATGCT. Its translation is CASSIVQGNYA. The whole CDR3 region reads CASSIVQGNYAEQFF.

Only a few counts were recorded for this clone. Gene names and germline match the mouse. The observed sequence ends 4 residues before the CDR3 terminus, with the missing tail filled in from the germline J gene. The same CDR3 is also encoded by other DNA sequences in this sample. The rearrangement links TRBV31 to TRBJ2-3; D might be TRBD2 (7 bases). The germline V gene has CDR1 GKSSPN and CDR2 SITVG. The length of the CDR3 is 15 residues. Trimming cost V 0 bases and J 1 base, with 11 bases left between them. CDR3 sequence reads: CAWSLRGAGAETLYF. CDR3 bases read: TGTGCCTGGAGTCTACGGGGGGCGGGTGCAGAA.

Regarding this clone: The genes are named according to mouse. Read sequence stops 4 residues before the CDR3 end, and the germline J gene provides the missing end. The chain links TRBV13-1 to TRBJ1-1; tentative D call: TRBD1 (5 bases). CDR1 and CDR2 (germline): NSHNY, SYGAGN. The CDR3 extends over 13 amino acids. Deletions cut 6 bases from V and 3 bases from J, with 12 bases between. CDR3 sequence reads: CASKSQGHTEVFF. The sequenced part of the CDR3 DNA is TGTGCCAGCAAAAGCCAGGGTCACACA.